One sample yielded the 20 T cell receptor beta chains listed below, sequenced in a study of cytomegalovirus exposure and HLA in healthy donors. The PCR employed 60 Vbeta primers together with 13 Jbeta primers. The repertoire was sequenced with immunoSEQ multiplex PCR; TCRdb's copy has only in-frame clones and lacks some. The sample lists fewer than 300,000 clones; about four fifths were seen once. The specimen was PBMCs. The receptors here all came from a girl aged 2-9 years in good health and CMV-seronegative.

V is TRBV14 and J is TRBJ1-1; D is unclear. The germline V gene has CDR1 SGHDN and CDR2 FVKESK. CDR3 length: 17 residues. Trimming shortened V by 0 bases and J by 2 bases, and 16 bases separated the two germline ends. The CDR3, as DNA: TGTGCCAGCAGCCAAGATCCCGCCGGGTTGGGTAACACTGAAGCTTTCTTT. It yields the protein CASSQDPAGLGNTEAFF.

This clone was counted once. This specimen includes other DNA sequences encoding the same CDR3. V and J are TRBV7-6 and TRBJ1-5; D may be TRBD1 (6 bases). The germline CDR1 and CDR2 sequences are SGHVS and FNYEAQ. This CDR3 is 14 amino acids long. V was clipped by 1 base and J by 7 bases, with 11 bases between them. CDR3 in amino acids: CASSLGGRGQPQHF. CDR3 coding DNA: TGTGCCAGCAGCTTAGGGGGGAGGGGGCAGCCCCAGCATTTT.

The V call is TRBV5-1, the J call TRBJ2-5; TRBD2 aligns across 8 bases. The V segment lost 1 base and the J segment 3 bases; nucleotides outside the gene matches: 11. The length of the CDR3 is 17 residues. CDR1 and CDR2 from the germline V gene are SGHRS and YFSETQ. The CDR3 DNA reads TGCGCCAGCAGCTTGAAAGCCACTAGCGGAGGGGAAGAGACCCAGTACTTC. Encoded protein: CASSLKATSGGEETQYF.

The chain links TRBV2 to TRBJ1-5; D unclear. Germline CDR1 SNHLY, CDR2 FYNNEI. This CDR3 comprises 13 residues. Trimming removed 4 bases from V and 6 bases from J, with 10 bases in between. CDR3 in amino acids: CASSVMGSQPQHF. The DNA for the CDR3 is TGTGCCAGCAGTGTGATGGGGAGTCAGCCCCAGCATTTT.

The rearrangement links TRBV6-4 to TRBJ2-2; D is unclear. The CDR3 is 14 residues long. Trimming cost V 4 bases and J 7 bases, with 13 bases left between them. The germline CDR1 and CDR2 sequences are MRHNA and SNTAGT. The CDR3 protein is CASSATVESGELFF. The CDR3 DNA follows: TGTGCCAGCAGTGCCACGGTGGAGAGCGGGGAGCTGTTTTTT.

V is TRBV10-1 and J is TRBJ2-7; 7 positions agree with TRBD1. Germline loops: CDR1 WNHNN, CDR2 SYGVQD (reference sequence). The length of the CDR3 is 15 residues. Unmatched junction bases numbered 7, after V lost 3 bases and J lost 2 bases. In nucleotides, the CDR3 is TGCGCCAGCAGTGACGGTGGGACAGCAGCCTACGAGCAGTACTTC. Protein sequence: CASSDGGTAAYEQYF.

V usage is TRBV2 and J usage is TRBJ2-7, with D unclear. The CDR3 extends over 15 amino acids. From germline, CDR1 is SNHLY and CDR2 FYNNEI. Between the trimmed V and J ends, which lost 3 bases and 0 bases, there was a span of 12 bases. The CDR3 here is CASSEALLPSYEQYF. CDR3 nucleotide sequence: TGTGCCAGCAGTGAGGCCCTCCTGCCCTCCTACGAGCAGTACTTC.

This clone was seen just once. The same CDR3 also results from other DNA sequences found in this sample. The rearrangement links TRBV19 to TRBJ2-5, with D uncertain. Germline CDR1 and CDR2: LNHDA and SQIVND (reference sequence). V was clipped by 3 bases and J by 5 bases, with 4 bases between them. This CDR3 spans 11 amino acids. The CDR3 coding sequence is TGTGCCAGTAGTATTTCGGAGACCCAGTACTTC. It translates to CASSISETQYF.

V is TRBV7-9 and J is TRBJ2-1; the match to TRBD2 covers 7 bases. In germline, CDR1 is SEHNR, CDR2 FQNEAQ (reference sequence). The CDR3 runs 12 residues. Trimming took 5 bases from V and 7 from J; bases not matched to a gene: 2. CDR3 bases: TGTGCCAGCAGCCGGACTAGTAATGAGCAGTTCTTC. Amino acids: CASSRTSNEQFF.

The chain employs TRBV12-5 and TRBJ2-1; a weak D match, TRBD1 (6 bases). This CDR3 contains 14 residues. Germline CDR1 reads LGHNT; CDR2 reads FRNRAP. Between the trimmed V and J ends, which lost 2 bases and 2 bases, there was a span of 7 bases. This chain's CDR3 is CASGLSGAYNEQFF. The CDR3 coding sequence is TGTGCTAGTGGTTTGTCAGGGGCCTACAATGAGCAGTTCTTC.

CDR3 sequence: CASSGFSGGEYNNEQFF. The CDR3, as DNA: TGTGCCAGCAGTGGATTTAGCGGGGGGGAGTATAACAATGAGCAGTTCTTC. The rearrangement joins TRBV6-1 to TRBJ2-1, with 11 bases that match TRBD2. This CDR3 has 17 amino acids. Germline V gene sequence: CDR1 MNHNS, CDR2 SASEGT. V lost 4 bases to trimming and J lost 5 bases; unmatched junction nucleotides: 10.

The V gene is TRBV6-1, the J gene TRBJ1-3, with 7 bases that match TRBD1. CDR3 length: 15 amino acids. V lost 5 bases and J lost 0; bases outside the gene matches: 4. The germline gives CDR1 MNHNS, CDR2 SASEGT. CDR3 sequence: CASSPYRGSGNTIYF. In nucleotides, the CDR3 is TGTGCCAGCAGTCCTTACAGGGGCTCTGGAAACACCATATATTTT.

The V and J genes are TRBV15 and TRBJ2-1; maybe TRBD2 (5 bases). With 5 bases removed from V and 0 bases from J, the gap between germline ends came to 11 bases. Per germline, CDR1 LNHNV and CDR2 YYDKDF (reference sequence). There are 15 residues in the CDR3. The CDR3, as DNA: TGTGCCACCAGCTCCAGCGGAAGCTCCTACAATGAGCAGTTCTTC. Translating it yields CATSSSGSSYNEQFF.

CDR3 sequence: CASSPALFGSRNEQFF. CDR3 coding DNA: TGTGCCAGCAGCCCCGCGCTCTTTGGGAGTCGAAATGAGCAGTTCTTC. The rearrangement uses TRBV28 and TRBJ2-1; the D gene is possibly TRBD2 (5 bases). Germline V gene data show CDR1 as MDHEN and CDR2 as SYDVKM. V lost 6 bases and J 7 bases, leaving 22 bases between the germline ends. The CDR3 loop spans 16 amino acids.

CDR3 coding DNA: TGCGCCAGCTCTAGCGGGGAATGGGCAGATACGCAGTATTTT. Amino acids: CASSSGEWADTQYF. The chain couples TRBV5-1 to TRBJ2-3, with 9 bases matching TRBD2. This CDR3 is built from 14 residues. CDR1 SGHRS and CDR2 YFSETQ come from the germline V gene. Trimming at V came to 7 bases and at J to 4 bases, leaving 7 bases not matched to a gene. Drawing the rest from reference TRBV5-1 and TRBJ2-3, the complete variable domain is KAGVTQTPRYLIKTRGQQVTLSCSPISGHRSVSWYQQTPGQGLQFLFEYFSETQRNKGNFPGRFSGRQFSNSRSEMNVSTLELGDSALYLCASSSGEWADTQYFGPGTRLTVL.

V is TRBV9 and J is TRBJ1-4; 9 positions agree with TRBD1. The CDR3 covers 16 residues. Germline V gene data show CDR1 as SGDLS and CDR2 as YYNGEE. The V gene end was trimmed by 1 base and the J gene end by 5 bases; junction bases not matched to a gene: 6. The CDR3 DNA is TGTGCCAGCAGCGTAACCGGGACAGGGACGAATGAAAAACTGTTTTTT. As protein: CASSVTGTGTNEKLFF.

CDR3 residues: CSVDLFSGSYNEQFF. DNA of the CDR3: TGCAGCGTTGATCTTTTTAGCGGATCCTACAATGAGCAGTTCTTC. J is TRBJ2-1 and V is TRBV29-1; TRBD2 might be the D (6 bases). Trimming removed 3 bases from V and 1 base from J, with 13 bases in between. Per germline, CDR1 SQVTM and CDR2 ANQGSEA. The CDR3 is 15 amino acids.

Written as DNA, the CDR3 is TGTGCCAGCAGCTTGTGGTCGTGGTTTGGGGGGGGCATTCAGTACTTC. Translating it yields CASSLWSWFGGGIQYF. The chain joins TRBV5-4 to TRBJ2-4, with 7 bases matching TRBD2. Germline CDR1 is SGHNT and CDR2 is YYREEE (reference sequence). Trimming at V came to 1 base and at J to 9 bases, leaving 13 bases not matched to a gene. CDR3 length: 16 amino acids.

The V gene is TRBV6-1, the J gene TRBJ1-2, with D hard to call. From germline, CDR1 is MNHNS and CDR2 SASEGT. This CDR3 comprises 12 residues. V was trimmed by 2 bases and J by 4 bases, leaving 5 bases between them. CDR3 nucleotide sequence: TGTGCCAGCAGTGAACTCCGCTATGGCTACACCTTC. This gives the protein CASSELRYGYTF.

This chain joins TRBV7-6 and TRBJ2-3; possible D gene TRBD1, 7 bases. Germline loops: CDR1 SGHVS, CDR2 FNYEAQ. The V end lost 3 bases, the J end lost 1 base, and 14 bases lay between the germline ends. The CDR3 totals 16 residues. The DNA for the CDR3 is TGTGCCAGCAGCTTCCTCGGCAGGGGGGGCACAGATACGCAGTATTTT. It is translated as CASSFLGRGGTDTQYF.